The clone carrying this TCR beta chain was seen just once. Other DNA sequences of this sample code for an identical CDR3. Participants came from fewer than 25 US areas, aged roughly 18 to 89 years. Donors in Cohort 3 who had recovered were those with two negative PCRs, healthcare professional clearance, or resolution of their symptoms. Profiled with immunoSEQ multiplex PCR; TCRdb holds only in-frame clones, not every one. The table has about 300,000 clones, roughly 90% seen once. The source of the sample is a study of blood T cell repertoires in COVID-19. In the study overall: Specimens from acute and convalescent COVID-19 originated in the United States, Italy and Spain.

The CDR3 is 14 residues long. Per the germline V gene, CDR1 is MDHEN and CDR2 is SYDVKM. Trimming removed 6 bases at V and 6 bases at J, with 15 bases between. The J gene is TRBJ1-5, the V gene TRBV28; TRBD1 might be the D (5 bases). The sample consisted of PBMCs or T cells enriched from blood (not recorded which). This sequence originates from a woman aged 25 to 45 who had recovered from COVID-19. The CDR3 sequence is CASSLGQGGQPQHF. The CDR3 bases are TGTGCCAGCAGCTTGGGGCAGGGAGGTCAGCCCCAGCATTTT.